Listed below are T cell receptor beta chains from one sample, sequenced in a study of T cell changes during pregnancy in multiple sclerosis. Only in-frame clones appear in the TCRdb table, and some are missing; sequencing was by immunoSEQ multiplex PCR. The data hold approximately 51,000 clones, with 94% observed a single time. Sequencing was performed on CD4+ T cells from peripheral blood mononuclear cells, taken in the second trimester of pregnancy. The receptors were gathered from a female donor with multiple sclerosis, enrolled in a pregnancy study. CDR3s include the opening cysteine and the closing phenylalanine or tryptophan. D genes are given only for firm matches. The size field is filled for only some rows; it gives once, few, many or a size class.

CASSPWVSSGGANTGELFF	TGTGCCAGTAGTCCCTGGGTGTCTAGCGGTGGTGCGAACACCGGGGAGCTGTTTTTT	.	TRBJ2-2	TRBV19	TRBD2
CASSLDSMNTEAFF	TGTGCCAGCAGCTTGGACAGCATGAACACTGAAGCTTTCTTT	.	TRBJ1-1	TRBV7-9	.
CASSLAGVSQNEQFF	TGTGCCAGCAGCTTGGCCGGGGTTTCTCAGAATGAGCAGTTCTTC	.	TRBJ2-1	TRBV7-3	.
CASSPQGGNTDTQYF	TGTGCCAGCAGTCCTCAGGGGGGAAACACAGATACGCAGTATTTT	.	TRBJ2-3	TRBV6-5	.
CASSRDRGVEGYTF	TGTGCCAGCAGCCGGGACAGGGGAGTCGAAGGCTACACCTTC	.	TRBJ1-2	TRBV9	TRBD1
CASSSVTSVTEAFF	TGTGCCAGCAGCAGCGTGACCTCGGTCACTGAAGCTTTCTTT	.	TRBJ1-1	TRBV5-4	.
CASSPTRETQYF	TGCGCCAGCAGTCCCACCAGGGAGACCCAGTACTTC	.	TRBJ2-5	TRBV10-2	.
CASSDAGGNGYTF	TGCGCCAGCAGTGACGCAGGGGGCAATGGCTACACCTTC	.	TRBJ1-2	TRBV10-2	TRBD1
CASSNTRINEKLFF	TGTGCCAGTTCTAACACCAGGATTAATGAAAAACTGTTTTTT	.	TRBJ1-4	TRBV19	.
CATSRPGQAVGEQYF	TGTGCCACCTCGAGACCGGGACAGGCGGTAGGGGAGCAGTACTTC	.	TRBJ2-7	TRBV19	TRBD1
CASSRAGLAGSETQYF	TGTGCCAGCAGCAGAGCGGGACTAGCGGGGTCAGAGACCCAGTACTTC	.	TRBJ2-5	TRBV9	TRBD2
CASSQAGADTQYF	TGCGCCAGCAGCCAAGCAGGGGCAGATACGCAGTATTTT	.	TRBJ2-3	TRBV4-3	.
CASSLTPGGETQYF	TGTGCCAGCAGCTTAACCCCAGGAGGAGAGACCCAGTACTTC	.	TRBJ2-5	TRBV7-3	.
CASSQEGGVWNEQFF	TGCGCCAGCAGCCAAGAGGGGGGGGTATGGAATGAGCAGTTCTTC	.	TRBJ2-1	TRBV4-3	TRBD2
CASGPTGQGKAEAFF	TGTGCTAGTGGGCCGACTGGACAGGGAAAGGCTGAAGCTTTCTTT	.	TRBJ1-1	TRBV12-5	TRBD1
CASRHYTDTQYF	TGTGCCAGCCGACATTACACAGATACGCAGTATTTT	.	TRBJ2-3	TRBV19	.
CASSVGGDFYEQYF	TGTGCCAGCAGCGTAGGCGGGGATTTCTACGAGCAGTACTTC	.	TRBJ2-7	TRBV9	.
CASSSDRGYQETQYF	TGTGCCAGCTCATCCGACAGGGGTTACCAAGAGACCCAGTACTTC	.	TRBJ2-5	TRBV18	TRBD1
CASRQAPGSGANVLTF	TGTGCCAGCAGGCAGGCCCCCGGTTCTGGGGCCAACGTCCTGACTTTC	.	TRBJ2-6	TRBV7-2	.
CASSAAGGPGELFF	TGTGCCAGCAGTGCGGCGGGGGGGCCCGGGGAGCTGTTTTTT	.	TRBJ2-2	TRBV6-4	TRBD2
CASRSERTTNYGYTF	TGTGCCAGCAGATCAGAGCGGACCACTAACTATGGCTACACCTTC	.	TRBJ1-2	TRBV5-4	.
CASSQDWRRGNEQFF	TGCGCCAGCAGCCAAGATTGGCGACGCGGCAATGAGCAGTTCTTC	.	TRBJ2-1	TRBV4-3	.
CASSLARNHAYEQYF	TGTGCCAGCAGCTTAGCGCGAAACCACGCCTACGAGCAGTACTTC	once	TRBJ2-7	TRBV7-9	.
CASRGWGSGETQYF	TGTGCCAGCAGGGGTTGGGGCTCCGGGGAGACCCAGTACTTC	.	TRBJ2-5	TRBV25-1	.
CASSLVGAGQSSYNEQFF	TGTGCCAGCAGCTTAGTTGGTGCGGGACAGAGCTCCTACAATGAGCAGTTCTTC	.	TRBJ2-1	TRBV7-8	.
CASSQTQGAGQPQHF	TGTGCCAGCTCACAGACACAGGGGGCTGGGCAGCCCCAGCATTTT	few	TRBJ1-5	TRBV18	TRBD1
CASSWVLGGGDGYTF	TGTGCCAGCAGCTGGGTCTTGGGAGGGGGTGATGGCTACACCTTC	.	TRBJ1-2	TRBV11-2	.